This TCR beta chain was sequenced for a study of OX40 agonist ivuxolimab in advanced cancers. After removal of 3 bases from V and 9 bases from J, the junction contained 9 bases not matched to a gene. The germline gives CDR1 LNHNV, CDR2 YYDKDF (reference sequence). CDR3 length: 16 residues. The data were produced by immunoSEQ multiplex PCR, yet TCRdb's version contains in-frame clones alone and is incomplete. The sample contains about 81,000 clones, approximately 85% of which appear only once. The chain carries TRBV15 and TRBJ2-1, with TRBD2 matching over 12 bases. The sequence was obtained from an adult with an advanced solid tumor such as melanoma, head and neck, liver or kidney cancer. Material: CD4+ or CD8+ T cells sorted from blood, obtained in a trial of the OX40 agonist ivuxolimab. The CDR3 sequence is CATSRPTSGSLSEQFF. CDR3 nucleotides: TGTGCCACCAGCAGGCCGACTAGCGGGAGCCTCAGTGAGCAGTTCTTC.